The clone carrying this T cell receptor beta chain was seen more than once but under ten times. This sample stems from a study of T-cell reconstitution after alpha-beta-depleted transplantation in children. The authors prepared the TCRbeta library with unique molecular identifiers. A single record per CDR3 protein comes from TCRdb applying MiXCR to the PCR reads. This sample has 350,000 to 450,000 distinct CDR3 sequences, with about 14% found just once. This CDR3 is 15 amino acids long. The V end was cut by 0 bases, the J end by 3 bases, with 11 bases between. From germline, CDR1 is SGDLS and CDR2 YYNGEE.

The V call is TRBV9, the J call TRBJ2-3, with unresolved D. This clonotype was obtained from a human donor who donated a stem cell graft to a child with Fanconi anemia. This material consisted of PBMCs, taken from the stem cell graft. The CDR3 protein is CASSVVGGWTDTQYF. CDR3 coding DNA: TGTGCCAGCAGCGTAGTCGGCGGTTGGACAGATACGCAGTATTTT.